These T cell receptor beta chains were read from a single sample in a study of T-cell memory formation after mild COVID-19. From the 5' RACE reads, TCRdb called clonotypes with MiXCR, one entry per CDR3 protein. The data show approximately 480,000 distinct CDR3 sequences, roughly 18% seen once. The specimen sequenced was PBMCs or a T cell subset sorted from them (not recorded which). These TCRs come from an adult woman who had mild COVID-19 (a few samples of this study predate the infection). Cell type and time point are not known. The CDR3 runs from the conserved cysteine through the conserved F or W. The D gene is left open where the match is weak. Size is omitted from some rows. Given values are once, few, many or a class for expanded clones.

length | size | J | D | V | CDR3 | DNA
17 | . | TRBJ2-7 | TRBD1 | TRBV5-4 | CASSFAKTGTGGPEQYF | TGTGCCAGCAGCTTCGCCAAGACCGGGACAGGGGGCCCCGAGCAGTACTTC
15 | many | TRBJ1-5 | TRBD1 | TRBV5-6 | CASSLGQGPNQPQHF | TGTGCCAGCAGCTTGGGACAGGGTCCCAATCAGCCCCAGCATTTT
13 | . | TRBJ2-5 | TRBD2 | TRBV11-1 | CASSLMTSGDQYF | TGTGCCAGCAGCTTAATGACTAGCGGGGACCAGTACTTC
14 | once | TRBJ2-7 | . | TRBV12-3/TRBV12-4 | CASSLVGRSYEQYF | TGTGCCAGCAGTTTAGTTGGGCGGTCCTACGAGCAGTACTTC
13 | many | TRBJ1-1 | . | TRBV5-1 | CASSLDWGTEAFF | TGTGCCAGCAGCTTGGATTGGGGGACTGAAGCTTTCTTT
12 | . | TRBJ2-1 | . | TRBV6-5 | CASSPDSDEQFF | TGTGCCAGCAGTCCAGATTCCGATGAGCAGTTCTTC
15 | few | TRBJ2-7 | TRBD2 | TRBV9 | CASSVEASGGYEQYF | TGTGCCAGCAGCGTAGAAGCTAGCGGGGGCTACGAGCAGTACTTC
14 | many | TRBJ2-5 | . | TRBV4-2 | CASSQDTIQETQYF | TGTGCCAGCAGCCAAGATACGATACAAGAGACCCAGTACTTC
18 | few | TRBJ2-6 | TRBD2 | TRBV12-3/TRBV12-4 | CASSKGTSGGAGANVLTF | TGTGCCAGCAGTAAAGGGACTAGCGGGGGGGCTGGGGCCAACGTCCTGACTTTC
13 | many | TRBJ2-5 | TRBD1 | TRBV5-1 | CASSTRGRETQYF | TGCGCCAGCAGCACCAGGGGGCGGGAGACCCAGTACTTC